This T cell receptor (beta chain) originates from a study of T cell responses to AZD1222 COVID-19 vaccine. Findings and caveats of the study: Reports say nearly half of spike-specific TCRs go after unmutated variant regions. The sample set comprised mostly white British donors with more females, and clonal diversity was possibly underestimated.

CDR1 is SEHNR and CDR2 is FQNEAQ in the germline V gene (reference sequence). The length of the CDR3 is 18 residues. Trimming at V came to 4 bases and at J to 0 bases, leaving 10 bases not matched to a gene. On this clone: The antigen is not known.

TCRdb's table, derived via immunoSEQ multiplex PCR, lists solely in-frame clones and lacks some. The sample holds about 150,000 clones, just over 90% seen once. This sequence originates from an adult who received the AZD1222 COVID-19 vaccine. The sequenced sample was peripheral blood, obtained 28 days after the second AZD1222 dose. The chain links TRBV7-9 to TRBJ1-3; 9 positions match TRBD1. As DNA, the CDR3 is TGTGCCAGCAGCTACCCGGGACAGGGCTCTTACTCTGGAAACACCATATATTTT. Translation: CASSYPGQGSYSGNTIYF.